These T cell receptor beta chains were read from a single sample in a study of blood T cell repertoires in COVID-19. TCRdb's table, derived via immunoSEQ multiplex PCR, lists solely in-frame clones and lacks some. The sample lists 200,000 to 250,000 clones; about nine tenths were seen once. The specimen sequenced was peripheral blood. These receptors all stem from a man aged 30-40 years who had recovered from COVID-19. Each CDR3 is given with its conserved first and last residue. D genes are given only for firm matches. Part of the rows lack a size; the others show once, few, many or a class for expanded clones.

v_gene	d_gene	abundance	j_gene	CDR3aa	CDR3nt
TRBV29-1	TRBD1	-	TRBJ2-3	CSVEDATTGVGGYTQYF	TGCAGCGTTGAAGACGCAACGACAGGGGTCGGAGGGTATACGCAGTATTTT
TRBV5-1	TRBD1	-	TRBJ1-1	CASSLQGSENTEAFF	TGCGCCAGCAGCTTACAGGGGTCGGAGAACACTGAAGCTTTCTTT
TRBV11-3	TRBD1	-	TRBJ1-1	CASSTGQGVSEAFF	TGTGCCAGCAGCACGGGACAGGGGGTGTCTGAAGCTTTCTTT
TRBV5-1	-	-	TRBJ2-2	CASSAGSNTGELFF	TGCGCCAGCAGCGCGGGTTCGAACACCGGGGAGCTGTTTTTT
TRBV5-6	-	few	TRBJ1-6	CASSLTGGGSPLHF	TGTGCCAGCAGCTTGACCGGGGGGGGCTCACCCCTCCACTTT
TRBV7-2	-	-	TRBJ2-5	CASSLSLAAETQYF	TGTGCCAGCAGCTTATCCCTAGCTGCTGAGACCCAGTACTTC
TRBV5-6	-	-	TRBJ1-4	CASSQGNVNEKLFF	TGTGCCAGCAGCCAGGGTAACGTAAATGAAAAACTGTTTTTT
TRBV11-2	-	-	TRBJ1-2	CASGLTGDYGYTF	TGTGCCAGCGGCCTTACGGGGGACTATGGCTACACCTTC
TRBV7-6	-	-	TRBJ1-4	CASSFHRAANEKLFF	TGTGCCAGCAGCTTTCACAGGGCGGCTAATGAAAAACTGTTTTTT
TRBV2	-	-	TRBJ1-4	CASRGPRDGLNEKLFF	TGTGCCAGCAGAGGGCCGCGGGACGGACTTAATGAAAAACTGTTTTTT
TRBV19	-	-	TRBJ1-5	CASSMGGQPQHF	TGTGCCAGTAGTATGGGGGGACAGCCCCAGCATTTT
TRBV5-1	-	-	TRBJ2-7	CASSPEVGTSYEQYF	TGCGCCAGCAGCCCAGAGGTTGGGACTTCCTACGAGCAGTACTTC
TRBV6-2/TRBV6-3	-	-	TRBJ2-7	CASSYSVEGTEQYF	TGTGCCAGCAGTTACTCGGTTGAGGGTACCGAGCAGTACTTC
TRBV6-5	TRBD1	-	TRBJ2-7	CASSRRQGRDYEQYF	TGTGCCAGCAGCCGTCGACAGGGAAGGGACTACGAGCAGTACTTC
TRBV6-5	-	once	TRBJ1-1	CASNTGGAPAEAFF	TGTGCCAGCAATACAGGAGGGGCCCCGGCTGAAGCTTTCTTT
TRBV7-2	TRBD1	-	TRBJ2-1	CASSSWTGNNEQFF	TGTGCCAGCAGTTCGTGGACAGGGAACAATGAGCAGTTCTTC
TRBV7-2	TRBD2	-	TRBJ2-5	CASSTGTSGGAETQYF	TGTGCCAGCAGCACCGGGACTAGCGGGGGGGCGGAGACCCAGTACTTC
TRBV6-5	-	-	TRBJ1-5	CAVTGNSNQPQHF	TGTGCCGTTACAGGGAATAGCAATCAGCCCCAGCATTTT
TRBV24-1	TRBD1	-	TRBJ2-2	CATSESRGPNTGELFF	TGTGCCACCAGTGAGTCCAGGGGGCCGAACACCGGGGAGCTGTTTTTT
TRBV19	TRBD2	few	TRBJ2-5	CAAGGGRGYQETQYF	TGTGCCGCGGGGGGGGGACGAGGGTACCAAGAGACCCAGTACTTC
TRBV10-3	-	-	TRBJ2-7	CAISEAASSYEQYF	TGTGCCATCAGTGAAGCGGCCTCCTCCTACGAGCAGTACTTC
TRBV15	TRBD1	-	TRBJ2-5	CATSRREGTGVGETQYF	TGTGCCACCAGCAGGAGAGAGGGCACAGGGGTAGGAGAGACCCAGTACTTC
TRBV9	TRBD1	-	TRBJ2-5	CASSVKDRGRSETQYF	TGTGCCAGCAGCGTCAAGGACAGGGGGCGTTCGGAGACCCAGTACTTC
TRBV25-1	TRBD1	-	TRBJ1-6	CASSEYSGQGVNSPLHF	TGTGCCAGCAGTGAATATTCAGGACAGGGGGTAAATTCACCCCTCCACTTT